The rows below give T cell receptor beta chains drawn from one sample of a study of blood T cell repertoires in COVID-19. Sequenced by immunoSEQ multiplex PCR; TCRdb stores in-frame clones only, minus some. The repertoire includes approximately 240,000 clones, about nine tenths of them detected once, and over 0.65% sits in the top ten. The sample was peripheral blood. These TCRs come from a man aged 30 to 45 with COVID-19, enrolled during active disease. CDR3s include the opening cysteine and the closing phenylalanine or tryptophan. The D gene is left open where the match is weak. Size values are once, few and many counts, or a class for expanded clones, and some rows have none.

clone_size	v_call	cdr3_length	d_call	j_call	cdr3_aa	cdr3_nt
NA	TRBV9	13	NA	TRBJ1-6	CASSALEVSPLHF	TGTGCCAGCAGCGCTCTCGAGGTTTCACCCCTCCACTTT
NA	TRBV5-1	14	NA	TRBJ2-7	CASSLIQAAGEQYF	TGCGCCAGCAGCTTGATTCAGGCCGCAGGGGAGCAGTACTTC
once	TRBV10-3	17	TRBD1	TRBJ2-3	CAINSRGTGVGPDTQYF	TGTGCCATCAATTCCCGAGGGACAGGGGTAGGGCCAGATACGCAGTATTTT
NA	TRBV5-4	17	NA	TRBJ2-6	CASSLELGAPGANVLTF	TGTGCCAGCAGCTTGGAGCTGGGGGCGCCTGGGGCCAACGTCCTGACTTTC
NA	TRBV19	12	NA	TRBJ2-7	CASSGWGREQYF	TGTGCCAGTAGTGGCTGGGGGCGCGAGCAGTACTTC
NA	TRBV5-1	14	NA	TRBJ1-1	CASSSSRQSTEAFF	TGCGCCAGCAGCTCGTCCAGACAGAGCACTGAAGCTTTCTTT
NA	TRBV11-3	14	TRBD2	TRBJ2-3	CASSRRGGRDTQYF	TGTGCCAGCAGCAGACGGGGGGGCCGGGATACGCAGTATTTT
NA	TRBV9	15	TRBD2	TRBJ2-1	CASSVGLAGEGEQFF	TGTGCCAGCAGCGTAGGACTAGCGGGGGAGGGTGAGCAGTTCTTC
NA	TRBV6-5	15	NA	TRBJ2-1	CASRAGGRRSNEQFF	TGTGCCAGCAGGGCAGGGGGGCGACGGAGCAATGAGCAGTTCTTC
once	TRBV10-2	12	NA	TRBJ2-1	CASSSTGNEQFF	TGCGCCAGCAGTTCGACAGGCAATGAGCAGTTCTTC
NA	TRBV29-1	14	NA	TRBJ1-5	CSVEESGGNQPQHF	TGCAGCGTTGAAGAGTCGGGAGGGAATCAGCCCCAGCATTTT
NA	TRBV4-1	15	TRBD1	TRBJ1-2	CASSHGQGPGYGYTF	TGCGCCAGCAGCCACGGACAGGGGCCAGGCTATGGCTACACCTTC
NA	TRBV11-2	16	TRBD2	TRBJ2-1	CASSWLAGGSYNEQFF	TGTGCCAGCAGCTGGCTAGCGGGGGGCTCCTACAATGAGCAGTTCTTC
NA	TRBV18	15	NA	TRBJ2-3	CASSLRRASTDTQYF	TGTGCCAGCTCACTCCGCAGGGCTAGCACAGATACGCAGTATTTT
once	TRBV6-2/TRBV6-3	14	NA	TRBJ1-1	CASSLTGTKTEAFF	TGTGCCAGCAGTCTAACAGGGACGAAGACTGAAGCTTTCTTT
NA	TRBV5-4	15	TRBD1	TRBJ1-4	CASSLGTGGREKLFF	TGTGCCAGCAGCTTGGGAACAGGGGGTCGTGAAAAACTGTTTTTT
NA	TRBV12-5	15	NA	TRBJ1-6	CASAPGVSYNSPLHF	TGTGCTAGTGCCCCGGGGGTGTCCTATAATTCACCCCTCCACTTT
NA	TRBV6-5	12	TRBD1	TRBJ1-2	CASSGQGYGYTF	TGTGCCAGCAGCGGACAGGGCTATGGCTACACCTTC
NA	TRBV9	13	NA	TRBJ1-1	CASSAGGITEAFF	TGTGCCAGCAGCGCCGGTGGTATCACTGAAGCTTTCTTT
NA	TRBV3-1/TRBV3-2	16	TRBD2	TRBJ2-3	CASSPRGGGVLGTQYF	TGTGCCAGCAGCCCCCGTGGGGGGGGAGTATTGGGTACGCAGTATTTT
NA	TRBV6-5	12	NA	TRBJ2-3	CASRADTDTQYF	TGTGCCAGCAGGGCAGACACAGATACGCAGTATTTT
NA	TRBV5-1	16	NA	TRBJ1-3	CASSWGGSGPGNTIYF	TGCGCCAGCAGCTGGGGAGGGAGCGGGCCTGGAAACACCATATATTTT
once	TRBV7-2	15	TRBD2	TRBJ2-3	CASSLVWTSVDTQYF	TGTGCCAGCAGCTTAGTTTGGACTAGCGTAGATACGCAGTATTTT
NA	TRBV6-1	14	TRBD1	TRBJ1-2	CASSEGQGYDGYTF	TGTGCCAGCAGTGAAGGACAGGGGTATGATGGCTACACCTTC
NA	TRBV5-1	14	TRBD1	TRBJ2-7	CASSPGTVSYEQYF	TGCGCCAGCAGCCCCGGGACAGTCTCCTACGAGCAGTACTTC
NA	TRBV3-1/TRBV3-2	14	NA	TRBJ2-2	CASSLLANTGELFF	TGTGCCAGCAGCCTACTAGCGAACACCGGGGAGCTGTTTTTT
NA	TRBV18	14	NA	TRBJ1-1	CASSPMQGSTEAFF	TGTGCCAGCTCACCCATGCAGGGATCCACTGAAGCTTTCTTT
once	TRBV6-5	16	NA	TRBJ1-2	CASSYSGTSLTYGYTF	TGTGCCAGCAGTTATTCCGGGACTAGCCTTACCTATGGCTACACCTTC
NA	TRBV9	14	NA	TRBJ1-3	CASSDQQGGNTIYF	TGTGCCAGCAGCGACCAACAGGGAGGAAACACCATATATTTT
NA	TRBV3-1/TRBV3-2	15	NA	TRBJ2-1	CASSQDLVPYNEQFF	TGTGCCAGCAGCCAAGATCTTGTTCCCTACAATGAGCAGTTCTTC
NA	TRBV6-5	15	NA	TRBJ2-1	CASSYSSQGYNEQFF	TGTGCCAGCAGTTACTCTTCCCAGGGGTACAATGAGCAGTTCTTC
NA	TRBV6-4	14	NA	TRBJ1-5	CASTPGQPNQPQHF	TGTGCCAGCACTCCGGGACAACCAAATCAGCCCCAGCATTTT
NA	TRBV6-4	13	NA	TRBJ2-2	CASSDRTTGELFF	TGTGCCAGCAGTGACAGAACAACCGGGGAGCTGTTTTTT
NA	TRBV2	13	NA	TRBJ2-2	CASSVHNTGELFF	TGTGCCAGCAGTGTCCATAACACCGGGGAGCTGTTTTTT
NA	TRBV7-9	15	NA	TRBJ1-4	CASSLAAGPNEKLFF	TGTGCCAGCAGCTTAGCGGCAGGGCCTAATGAAAAACTGTTTTTT
NA	TRBV10-3	13	TRBD1	TRBJ1-6	CAIQGGDNSPLHF	TGTGCCATCCAAGGGGGCGATAATTCACCCCTCCACTTT
NA	TRBV19	15	TRBD2	TRBJ2-1	CASSWRGGINNEQFF	TGTGCCAGTAGTTGGCGGGGGGGAATAAACAATGAGCAGTTCTTC
NA	TRBV25-1	14	TRBD1	TRBJ2-7	CASSEGDREYEQYF	TGTGCCAGCAGTGAGGGGGACAGAGAATACGAGCAGTACTTC
NA	TRBV5-1	16	TRBD2	TRBJ2-3	CASSLGLAGETDTQYF	TGCGCCAGCAGCCTTGGACTAGCGGGGGAGACAGATACGCAGTATTTT
NA	TRBV19	14	TRBD1	TRBJ1-3	CASRGTGTGNTIYF	TGTGCCAGTAGGGGGACAGGCACGGGAAACACCATATATTTT
NA	TRBV5-1	14	NA	TRBJ2-7	CASSAGGVTYEQYF	TGCGCCAGCAGCGCGGGTGGGGTCACCTACGAGCAGTACTTC
NA	TRBV19	15	TRBD1	TRBJ2-2	CASIVGTGDTGELFF	TGTGCCAGTATTGTAGGGACAGGAGACACCGGGGAGCTGTTTTTT
NA	TRBV4-2	15	TRBD2	TRBJ2-4	CASSQGEGAKNIQYF	TGTGCCAGCAGCCAAGGGGAGGGGGCCAAAAACATTCAGTACTTC
NA	TRBV6-5	10	NA	TRBJ2-2	CAVGPRELFF	TGTGCCGTGGGGCCCCGGGAGCTGTTTTTT
NA	TRBV2	14	NA	TRBJ1-5	CASSEAGVNQPQHF	TGTGCCAGCAGCGAAGCAGGGGTTAATCAGCCCCAGCATTTT
many	TRBV7-6	16	NA	TRBJ2-2	CASSLNWVGVTGELFF	TGTGCCAGCAGCTTAAACTGGGTAGGAGTGACCGGGGAGCTGTTTTTT
NA	TRBV7-3	16	TRBD1	TRBJ2-2	CASSLQGAKNTGELFF	TGTGCCAGCAGCCTCCAGGGGGCGAAGAACACCGGGGAGCTGTTTTTT
NA	TRBV18	12	NA	TRBJ2-7	CASSPDLEEQYF	TGTGCCAGCTCACCCGACTTGGAGGAGCAGTACTTC
NA	TRBV10-3	11	NA	TRBJ1-5	CAVSIDQPQHF	TGTGCCGTCTCGATAGATCAGCCCCAGCATTTT
NA	TRBV4-1	15	TRBD2	TRBJ2-3	CASSNLAGAGDTQYF	TGCGCCAGCAGTAATCTAGCGGGGGCGGGAGATACGCAGTATTTT